Below are 13 T cell receptor beta chains sequenced from a single sample in a study of a mutant IDH1 vaccine in newly diagnosed glioma. Sequenced by immunoSEQ multiplex PCR; TCRdb stores in-frame clones only, minus some. The profile shows 50,000 to 70,000 clones, about 81% of them singletons. Time point described: week 23, last vaccination. Topical imiquimod was applied with each vaccine dose, which held 300 ug of mutant IDH1 20-mer peptide. These receptors' antigens are unknown. The source material was PBMCs, sampled from a glioma patient whose treatment included an IDH1 peptide vaccine. These receptor sequences come from a woman in her forties with glioma. Some clones in this sample may be carry-over from other donors' samples.

The V call is TRBV2, the J call TRBJ2-3, with TRBD2 matching 9 bases. Trimming removed 0 bases from V and 4 bases from J; junction bases left unmatched: 17. The CDR3 has 20 amino acids. The germline V gene encodes CDR1 SNHLY and CDR2 FYNNEI. The CDR3 reads CASSEALGAGGGAAADTQYF. DNA of the CDR3: TGTGCCAGCAGTGAAGCCCTTGGAGCTGGCGGGGGGGCGGCGGCAGATACGCAGTATTTT.

In DNA, the CDR3 is TGTGCCAGCAGTGAAGCGCGCGGGACAGGGGGTCAGCCCCAGCATTTT. Translated, it gives CASSEARGTGGQPQHF. The V and J genes are TRBV2 and TRBJ1-5; 11 bases are shared with TRBD1. The CDR3 is 16 amino acids. Germline V gene sequence: CDR1 SNHLY, CDR2 FYNNEI. With 0 bases clipped from V and 6 bases from J, the junction kept 4 bases outside the gene matches.

The chain recombines TRBV6-5 with TRBJ1-4; unclear D gene. Trimming removed 4 bases at V and 6 bases at J, with 9 bases between. Germline V lookup: CDR1 MNHEY, CDR2 SVGAGI. The CDR3 extends over 13 amino acids. The DNA for the CDR3 is TGTGCCAGCAGTTGGTGGGGTGATGAAAAACTGTTTTTT. Encoded protein: CASSWWGDEKLFF.

There are a few counts of this clone. This chain links TRBV15 with TRBJ2-1; weak D call: TRBD1 (5 bases). Trimming removed 0 bases at V and 4 bases at J, with 7 bases between. This CDR3 contains 14 residues. The V gene's germline CDR1 is LNHNV and CDR2 YYDKDF (reference sequence). The CDR3 loop reads CATSREAGYNEQFF. The CDR3 DNA sequence: TGTGCCACCAGCAGAGAGGCAGGGTACAATGAGCAGTTCTTC.

The V and J genes are TRBV5-4 and TRBJ2-2; D perhaps matches TRBD2 (6 bases). The CDR3 consists of 15 residues. Germline lookup yields CDR1 SGHNT and CDR2 YYREEE (reference sequence). V was shortened by 3 bases and J by 7 bases, with 16 bases between the two germline ends. This chain's CDR3 is CASSYPGRLGGELFF. CDR3 nucleotides: TGTGCCAGCAGCTACCCGGGGAGGTTGGGCGGGGAGCTGTTTTTT.

The chain joins TRBV9 to TRBJ2-7; 9 bases are a match to TRBD1. V lost 2 bases, J lost 4 bases, and 4 bases stayed unmatched. CDR3 length: 14 residues. Germline V gene data show CDR1 as SGDLS and CDR2 as YYNGEE. CDR3 protein: CASSVGDRGYEQYF. The CDR3 nucleotides are TGTGCCAGCAGCGTGGGAGACAGGGGGTACGAGCAGTACTTC.

The chain combines TRBV30 with TRBJ2-5; no definite D call. V gave up 2 bases and J gave up 2 bases, with 6 bases separating them. CDR3 length: 12 residues. Germline V gene sequence: CDR1 GTSNPN, CDR2 SVGIG (reference sequence). The CDR3 sequence is CAWSPMQETQYF. The CDR3 nucleotides are TGTGCCTGGAGTCCTATGCAAGAGACCCAGTACTTC.

The CDR3 nucleotides are TGTGCCAGCAGCTTAGTTCTTGACAGGGCGGGCTACACCTTC. This codes for CASSLVLDRAGYTF. This chain links TRBV11-2 with TRBJ1-2; 7 positions match TRBD1. CDR3 length: 14 amino acids. The germline V gene encodes CDR1 SGHAT and CDR2 FQNNGV. Losses at the gene ends were 1 base for V and 8 bases for J; bases not matched to a gene: 7.

V is TRBV5-6 and J is TRBJ2-7, with 9 nucleotides matching TRBD2. The V gene's germline CDR1 is SGHDT and CDR2 YYEEEE. This CDR3 is 15 amino acids long. The junction had 6 bases not matched to a gene; V was cut back by 3 bases and J by 2 bases. In DNA, the CDR3 is TGTGCCAGCAGCTGGTGGGGACTAGCCGCCTACGAGCAGTACTTC. Residues: CASSWWGLAAYEQYF.

V usage is TRBV6-6 and J usage is TRBJ1-2; 8 bases line up with TRBD1. CDR1 and CDR2 (germline): MNHNY, SVGAGI (reference sequence). The CDR3 sequence is 16 residues long. V trimming: 0 bases; J trimming: 9 bases; junction bases outside the gene matches: 12. Written as DNA, the CDR3 is TGTGCCAGCAGTTACTCGAAAGGGACAGGAGTTTATAGCTACACCTTC. Translating gives CASSYSKGTGVYSYTF.

The V gene is TRBV9, the J gene TRBJ2-5; 12 bases agree with TRBD2. This CDR3 has 18 residues. Germline V gives CDR1 SGDLS, CDR2 YYNGEE. The junction had 10 bases not matched to a gene; V was cut back by 0 bases and J by 4 bases. The CDR3 spells CASSVGLAGVTLVETQYF. CDR3 DNA: TGTGCCAGCAGCGTAGGACTAGCGGGGGTAACTCTCGTAGAGACCCAGTACTTC.

This clone was recorded a few times. The chain links TRBV2 to TRBJ2-2; D remains ambiguous. Per the germline V gene, CDR1 is SNHLY and CDR2 is FYNNEI. V lost 6 bases to trimming and J lost 0 bases, with 5 bases between them. The CDR3 spans 13 residues. The CDR3 DNA follows: TGTGCCAGCAGATACTCGAACACCGGGGAGCTGTTTTTT. Translated, it gives CASRYSNTGELFF.

The rearrangement uses TRBV5-1 and TRBJ2-2, with unresolved D. This CDR3 has 13 residues. Trimming took off 7 bases at V and 4 bases at J, with 11 bases between the two ends. The germline V gene has CDR1 SGHRS and CDR2 YFSETQ. The chain's CDR3 is CASGSLPTGELFF. CDR3 bases: TGCGCCAGCGGTTCGCTCCCCACCGGGGAGCTGTTTTTT.